This TCR beta chain was sequenced in a study of shared clonotypes between healthy human individuals. Study-wide results and caveats: Generation probabilities were higher for clonotypes shared across all four sorted-subset donors than for unshared ones.

To note about this clone: The antigen is undetermined.

Per germline, CDR1 SEHNR and CDR2 FQNEAQ (reference sequence). CDR3 size: 18 residues. V shed 0 bases and J 1 base; nucleotides not matched to a gene: 11. Per the original data handling: Quality scores were absent from the junction-only immunoSEQ sequences, so filtering differed. Profiled with immunoSEQ multiplex PCR; TCRdb holds only in-frame clones, not every one. The V and J calls and clone size are taken from that table; D and trimming were inferred from the DNA. The sample lists 2 million to 2.5 million clones, under 95% occurring once. The sample taken for sequencing was naive CD4+ T cells from PBMCs. Subset here: CD45RA+ positively selected. The chain combines TRBV7-9 with TRBJ2-5; 7 bases are shared with TRBD2. The sequence was obtained from a man aged 18 to 35 in good health. Some clones in this sample may be carry-over from other donors' samples. CDR3: CASSLARGLAEIQETQYF. The CDR3 nucleotides are TGTGCCAGCAGCTTAGCGAGGGGTCTAGCGGAGATCCAAGAGACCCAGTACTTC.